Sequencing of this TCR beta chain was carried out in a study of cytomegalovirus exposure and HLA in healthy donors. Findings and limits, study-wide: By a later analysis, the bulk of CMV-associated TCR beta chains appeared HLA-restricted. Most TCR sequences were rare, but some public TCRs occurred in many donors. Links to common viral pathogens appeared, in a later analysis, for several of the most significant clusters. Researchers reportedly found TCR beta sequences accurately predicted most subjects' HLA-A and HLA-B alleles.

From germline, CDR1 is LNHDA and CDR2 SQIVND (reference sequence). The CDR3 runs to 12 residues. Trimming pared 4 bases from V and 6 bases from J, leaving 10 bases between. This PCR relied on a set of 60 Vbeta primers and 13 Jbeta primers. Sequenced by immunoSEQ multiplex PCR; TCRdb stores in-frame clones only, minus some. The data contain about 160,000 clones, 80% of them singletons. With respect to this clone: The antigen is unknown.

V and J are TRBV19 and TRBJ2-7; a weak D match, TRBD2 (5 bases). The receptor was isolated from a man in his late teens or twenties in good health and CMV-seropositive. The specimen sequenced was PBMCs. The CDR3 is CASSTSGGEQYF. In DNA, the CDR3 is TGTGCCAGTAGTACCTCAGGAGGCGAGCAGTACTTC.